Reported below is one T cell receptor (beta chain). This sample is part of a study of identical twins. Using its own MiXCR run on the 5' RACE reads, TCRdb lists one record per CDR3 protein. The sample shows some 790,000 distinct CDR3 sequences, roughly 18% of them seen only once. V lost 2 bases and J lost 4, with 8 bases in between. CDR3 length: 13 amino acids. Germline V CDR1 and CDR2: SGHTA, FQGNSA. These data were also filed under a second study, of T cells expressing NK-cell markers. That paper states: Eight donors were sequenced, of whom seven were HCMV-seropositive, while the remaining one was HCMV-seronegative.

This TCR was sampled from a woman between 18 and 29 years old in good health. Material: PBMCs. The J gene is TRBJ1-2, the V gene TRBV7-2; D uncertain. In DNA form, the CDR3 reads TGTGCCAGCAGCTTAAAGAGGACCTATGGCTACACCTTC. Translating gives CASSLKRTYGYTF.